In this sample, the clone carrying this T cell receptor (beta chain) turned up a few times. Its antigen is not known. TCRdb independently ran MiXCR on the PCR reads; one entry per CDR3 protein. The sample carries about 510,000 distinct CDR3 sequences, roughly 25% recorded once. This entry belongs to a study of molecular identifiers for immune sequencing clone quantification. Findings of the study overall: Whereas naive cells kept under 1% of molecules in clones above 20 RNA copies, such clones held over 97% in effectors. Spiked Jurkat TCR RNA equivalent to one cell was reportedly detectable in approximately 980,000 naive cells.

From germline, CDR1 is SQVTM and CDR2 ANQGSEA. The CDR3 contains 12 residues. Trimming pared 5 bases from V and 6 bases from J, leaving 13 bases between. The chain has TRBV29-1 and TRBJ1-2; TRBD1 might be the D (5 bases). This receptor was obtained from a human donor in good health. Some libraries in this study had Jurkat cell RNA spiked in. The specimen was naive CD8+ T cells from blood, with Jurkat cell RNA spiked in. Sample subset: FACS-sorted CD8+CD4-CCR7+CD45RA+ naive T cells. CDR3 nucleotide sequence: TGCAGCGTTAAGGGCAGGGAGGATGGCTACACCTTC. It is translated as CSVKGREDGYTF.